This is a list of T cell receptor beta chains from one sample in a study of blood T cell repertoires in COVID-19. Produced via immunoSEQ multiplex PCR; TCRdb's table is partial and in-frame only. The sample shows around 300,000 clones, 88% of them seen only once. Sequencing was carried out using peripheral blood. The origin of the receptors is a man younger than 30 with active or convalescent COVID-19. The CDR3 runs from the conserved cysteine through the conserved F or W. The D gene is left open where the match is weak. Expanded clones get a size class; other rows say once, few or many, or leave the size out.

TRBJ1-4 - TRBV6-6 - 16 TGTGCCAGCAGTTACTCGAGGAAGGGGGAAAATGAAAAACTGTTTTTT CASSYSRKGENEKLFF
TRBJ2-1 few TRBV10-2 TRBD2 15 TGCGCCAGCAGTGAAGGACTAGCGGGCATCAATGAGCAGTTCTTC CASSEGLAGINEQFF
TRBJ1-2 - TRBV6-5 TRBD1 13 TGTGCCAGCAGCCTCGGACAGGTCTATGGCTACACCTTC CASSLGQVYGYTF
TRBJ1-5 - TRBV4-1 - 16 TGCGCCAGCAGCCACGAGGGGACACCTAGCAATCAGCCCCAGCATTTT CASSHEGTPSNQPQHF
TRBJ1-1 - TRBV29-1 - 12 TGCAGCGTGGTAGACACCCACACTGAAGCTTTCTTT CSVVDTHTEAFF
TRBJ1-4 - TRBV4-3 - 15 TGCGCCAGCAGCCAAACCACAAAAACGTCTGAAAAACTGTTTTTT CASSQTTKTSEKLFF
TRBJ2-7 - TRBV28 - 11 TGTGCCAGCAGGGGGCCCCAAGAGCAGTACTTC CASRGPQEQYF
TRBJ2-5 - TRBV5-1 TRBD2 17 TGCGCCAGCAGCTTGGAACCAGCGGGGGGGCCAAAAGAGACCCAGTACTTC CASSLEPAGGPKETQYF
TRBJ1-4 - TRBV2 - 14 TGTGCCAGCAGTGAAACCCAGGGTCGGGAAAAACTGTTTTTT CASSETQGREKLFF
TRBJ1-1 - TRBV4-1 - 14 TGCGCCAGCAGCCAGGTTGGTGAAGGTCCGGGAGCTTTCTTT CASSQVGEGPGAFF
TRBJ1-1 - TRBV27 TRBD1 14 TGTGCCAGCAGGCCGGGACAGAGGTACACTGAAGCTTTCTTT CASRPGQRYTEAFF
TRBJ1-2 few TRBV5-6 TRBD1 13 TGTGCCAGCAGCAAGGGACAGGGGTATGGCTACACCTTC CASSKGQGYGYTF
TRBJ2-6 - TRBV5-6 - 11 TGTGCCAGCAGCTTAGCCGCTAGCCTGACTTTC CASSLAASLTF
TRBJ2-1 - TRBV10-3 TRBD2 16 TGTGCCATCAGTGAGTCGATCGCGGGGGGCCGCAATGAGCAGTTCTTC CAISESIAGGRNEQFF
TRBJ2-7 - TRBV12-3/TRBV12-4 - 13 TGTGCCAGCAGCCCCCTCCTAGCCTACGAGCAGTACTTC CASSPLLAYEQYF
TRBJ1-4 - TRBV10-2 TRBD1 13 TGCGCCAGCAGTGAACCAGGGGGTGAAAAACTGTTTTTT CASSEPGGEKLFF
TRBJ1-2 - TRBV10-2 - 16 TGCGCCAGCAGTGATCCCCAGGGTCGCGGCTACTATGGCTACACCTTC CASSDPQGRGYYGYTF
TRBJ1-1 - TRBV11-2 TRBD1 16 TGTGCCAGCAGCTTAACCCGGACAGGGGGGTACACTGAAGCTTTCTTT CASSLTRTGGYTEAFF
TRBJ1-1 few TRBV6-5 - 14 TGTGCCAGCAGTCGACCGGGACATAACACTGAAGCTTTCTTT CASSRPGHNTEAFF
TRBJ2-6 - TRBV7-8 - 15 TGTGCCAGCAGCGCCACCTGGCCTGGGGCCAACGTCCTGACTTTC CASSATWPGANVLTF
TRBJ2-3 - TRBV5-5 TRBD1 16 TGTGCCAGCAGCTTGGTTCTCAGGGGGCCCACAGATACGCAGTATTTT CASSLVLRGPTDTQYF
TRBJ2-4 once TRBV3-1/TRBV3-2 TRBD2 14 TGTGCCAGCAGCCTGGGGAGGGGTAAAAACATTCAGTACTTC CASSLGRGKNIQYF
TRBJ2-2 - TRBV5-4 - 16 TGTGCCAGCAGCCCTTTAGGGGGGGCTAACACCGGGGAGCTGTTTTTT CASSPLGGANTGELFF
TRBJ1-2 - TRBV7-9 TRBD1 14 TGTGCCAGCAGCAGGACAGGGCGTCGCTATGGCTACACCTTC CASSRTGRRYGYTF
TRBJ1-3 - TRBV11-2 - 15 TGTGCCAGCAGCCGGCCGGACACTCCTGGAAACACCATATATTTT CASSRPDTPGNTIYF
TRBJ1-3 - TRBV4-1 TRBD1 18 TGCGCCAGCAGCCACAACTTCCCGGCAGGGGGCGGTGGAAACACCATATATTTT CASSHNFPAGGGGNTIYF
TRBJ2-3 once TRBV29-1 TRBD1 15 TGCAGCGTTGCAAGGCAGGGGGCGTCCCCAGATACGCAGTATTTT CSVARQGASPDTQYF
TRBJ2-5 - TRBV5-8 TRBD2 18 TGTGCCAGCAGGGCAGGTCGTCTTGGAGCGGGGGGAGAGGAGACCCAGTACTTC CASRAGRLGAGGEETQYF
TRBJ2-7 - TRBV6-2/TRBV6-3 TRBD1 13 TGTGCCAGCAGCCATCAGACAGGGTACGAGCAGTACTTC CASSHQTGYEQYF
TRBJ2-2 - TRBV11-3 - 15 TGTGCCAGCAGCTTATCAGGGCGGCACACCGGGGAGCTGTTTTTT CASSLSGRHTGELFF
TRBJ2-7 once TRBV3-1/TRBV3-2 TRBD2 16 TGTGCCAGCAGCCGGACTAGCGGGGGATACTCCTACGAGCAGTACTTC CASSRTSGGYSYEQYF
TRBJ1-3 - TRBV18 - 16 TGTGCCAGCTCACCGGAATCATCCGCGGCTGGAAACACCATATATTTT CASSPESSAAGNTIYF
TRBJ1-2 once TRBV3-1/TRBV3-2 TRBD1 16 TGTGCCAGCAGCCTCCCGACCGGGACAGGGGACTATGGCTACACCTTC CASSLPTGTGDYGYTF
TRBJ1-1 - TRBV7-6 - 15 TGTGCCAGCAGCGCCCCAGGGCAGGCTAACACTGAAGCTTTCTTT CASSAPGQANTEAFF
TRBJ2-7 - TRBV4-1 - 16 TGCGCCAGCAGCCAAGGAATGACAGGTCTTACCTACGAGCAGTACTTC CASSQGMTGLTYEQYF
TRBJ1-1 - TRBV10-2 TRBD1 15 TGCGCCAGCAGTGAGCCGTATCAGGGGGCTAATGAAGCTTTCTTT CASSEPYQGANEAFF
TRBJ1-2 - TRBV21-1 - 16 TGTGCCAGCAGCAAAGGTTGGCGGGGCTGTAACTATGGCTACACCTTC CASSKGWRGCNYGYTF
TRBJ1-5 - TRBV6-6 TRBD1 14 TGTGCCAGCAGGGACAGGGGGGGAGGTCAGCCCCAGCATTTT CASRDRGGGQPQHF
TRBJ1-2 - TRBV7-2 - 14 TGTGCCAGCAGGAAAGGGGGTTCTAACTATGGCTACACCTTC CASRKGGSNYGYTF
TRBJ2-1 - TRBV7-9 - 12 TGTGCCAGCAGGTCAGAGGGCAATGAGCAGTTCTTC CASRSEGNEQFF
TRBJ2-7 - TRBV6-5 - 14 TGTGCCAGCAGTTCCCCCCTTTGGCCCTACGAGCAGTACTTC CASSSPLWPYEQYF
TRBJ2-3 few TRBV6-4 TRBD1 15 TGTGCCAGCAGTCCCGGGACAGGGGGCACAGATACGCAGTATTTT CASSPGTGGTDTQYF
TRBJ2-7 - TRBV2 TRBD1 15 TGTGCCAGCAGTGAAGACAGGGGCTATTCCTACGAGCAGTACTTC CASSEDRGYSYEQYF
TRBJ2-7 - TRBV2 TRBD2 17 TGTGCCAGCAGTGAAGAAGATGGGACTAGCAAGATTTACGAGCAGTACTTC CASSEEDGTSKIYEQYF